These 27 T cell receptor beta chains were sequenced from one sample in a study of control samples from healthy donors and cancer patients. Profiling relied on immunoSEQ multiplex PCR, and the TCRdb table lists in-frame clones only, not all of them. The sample carries over 100,000 clones, roughly 92% recorded once. Sample: blood. The receptors were sampled from a man younger than 35 in good health.

The chain combines TRBV4-1 with TRBJ2-1; no firm D call. CDR3 length: 15 amino acids. Trimming cost V 1 base and J 0 bases, with 7 bases left between them. Per germline, CDR1 MGHRA and CDR2 YSYEKL. DNA of the CDR3: TGCGCCAGCAGCCAAGGGGCTAACTCCTACAATGAGCAGTTCTTC. It codes for CASSQGANSYNEQFF.

This clone was seen only once. The rearrangement uses TRBV2 and TRBJ1-3; unclear D gene. Trimming removed 8 bases from V and 0 bases from J, with 11 bases in between. Germline values: CDR1 SNHLY, CDR2 FYNNEI. The length of the CDR3 is 14 residues. The DNA of the CDR3 is TGTGCCAGCGCCCGGGAGAGCTCTGGAAACACCATATATTTT. Amino acids: CASARESSGNTIYF.

The V call is TRBV6-4, the J call TRBJ2-3; 8 nucleotides match TRBD2. CDR3 length: 14 amino acids. The germline gives CDR1 MRHNA, CDR2 SNTAGT. J was trimmed by 1 base and V by 5 bases; bases with no gene match: 2. CDR3 protein: CASSPLAGTDTQYF. Here the CDR3 DNA reads TGTGCCAGCAGTCCACTAGCGGGCACAGATACGCAGTATTTT.

The chain combines TRBV10-2 with TRBJ1-1, with a tentative D call TRBD1 (5 bases). CDR1 is WSHSY and CDR2 is SAAADI in the germline V gene. This CDR3 contains 13 residues. Trimming left V 8 bases short and J 4 bases short, with 14 bases between. The CDR3 coding sequence is TGCGCCAGCGCGACCGGGGCGACCACTGAAGCTTTCTTT. It translates to CASATGATTEAFF.

The genes are TRBV11-2 and TRBJ1-2; D is unclear. Trimming cost V 0 bases and J 7 bases, with 9 bases left between them. The CDR3 has 13 residues. Germline V lookup: CDR1 SGHAT, CDR2 FQNNGV. CDR3: CASSLEGGVGYTF. CDR3 coding DNA: TGTGCCAGCAGCTTAGAGGGAGGAGTTGGCTACACCTTC.

The chain recombines TRBV9 with TRBJ1-6; maybe TRBD1 (5 bases). V lost 4 bases and J 0 bases, leaving 11 bases between the germline ends. CDR1 is SGDLS and CDR2 is YYNGEE in the germline V gene. The CDR3 has 16 residues. The CDR3 here is CASSLGPSSYNSPLHF. The DNA of the CDR3 is TGTGCCAGCAGCCTGGGGCCTAGCTCCTATAATTCACCCCTCCACTTT.

The genes are TRBV7-9 and TRBJ1-2; TRBD1 matches 9 bases. The germline gives CDR1 SEHNR, CDR2 FQNEAQ (reference sequence). V shed 4 bases and J 8 bases; nucleotides not matched to a gene: 14. The CDR3 has 16 residues. The CDR3 spells CASSSTRDRDKKGYTF. As DNA, the CDR3 is TGTGCCAGCAGCTCCACCAGGGACAGGGACAAAAAGGGCTACACCTTC.

V usage is TRBV18 and J usage is TRBJ2-3; D not certain. The V end lost 4 bases, the J end lost 1 base, and 3 bases lay between the germline ends. Looked up from germline, CDR1 is KGHSH and CDR2 is LQKENI. The CDR3 is made up of 12 amino acids. The CDR3: CASSLRTDTQYF. The CDR3 region has the DNA TGTGCCAGCTCACTCCGCACAGATACGCAGTATTTT.

The chain uses TRBV2 and TRBJ2-2; 11 bases fit TRBD2. The J segment lost 1 base and the V segment lost 4 bases, leaving 2 bases of the junction unmatched. CDR1 is SNHLY and CDR2 is FYNNEI in the germline V gene. CDR3 length equals 16 residues. CDR3 sequence reads: CASSATSGGNTGELFF. CDR3 nucleotides: TGTGCCAGCAGTGCTACTAGCGGGGGGAACACCGGGGAGCTGTTTTTT.

The chain carries TRBV7-2 and TRBJ1-2, with D maybe TRBD1 (5 bases). The CDR3 has 16 residues. The V end was cut by 5 bases, the J end by 2 bases, with 18 bases between. The V gene's germline CDR1 is SGHTA and CDR2 FQGNSA. CDR3: CASSEGGVGQNYGYTF. The CDR3 bases are TGTGCCAGCAGCGAAGGAGGGGTGGGCCAGAACTATGGCTACACCTTC.

This chain links TRBV10-1 with TRBJ2-7; D is uncertain. The CDR3 extends over 17 amino acids. Trimming cost V 7 bases and J 3 bases, with 25 bases left between them. CDR1 and CDR2 from the germline V gene are WNHNN and SYGVQD (reference sequence). CDR3 nucleotides: TGCGCCAGCAACAATGCTACCCCTAGGCTCGGGTACTACGAGCAGTACTTC. It translates to CASNNATPRLGYYEQYF.

The J gene is TRBJ2-1, the V gene TRBV7-3; 8 positions agree with TRBD2. The CDR3 sequence is 15 residues long. Trimming took 2 bases from V and 5 from J; bases not matched to a gene: 5. In germline, CDR1 is SGHTA, CDR2 FQGTGA. The CDR3 spells CASSLAGGAHNEQFF. The DNA for the CDR3 is TGTGCCAGCAGCTTAGCCGGGGGGGCTCACAATGAGCAGTTCTTC.

In this sample, this clone turned up many times. This rearrangement joins TRBV7-3 to TRBJ2-7; 8 bases are shared with TRBD2. Trimming removed 1 base from V and 6 bases from J; junction bases left unmatched: 5. The length of the CDR3 is 14 residues. The germline V gene has CDR1 SGHTA and CDR2 FQGTGA. The CDR3 coding sequence is TGTGCCAGCAGCTTAAAGGGCGGGGGGTGCGAGCAGTACTTC. Its translation: CASSLKGGGCEQYF.

The chain links TRBV2 to TRBJ2-1; 9 bases line up with TRBD2. Germline-derived CDR1 and CDR2 are SNHLY and FYNNEI. The J segment lost 9 bases and the V segment lost 0 bases, leaving 6 bases of the junction unmatched. The CDR3 has 15 amino acids. This CDR3 is CASSEAPSGAGEQFF. CDR3 coding DNA: TGTGCCAGCAGTGAAGCTCCTAGCGGGGCTGGTGAGCAGTTCTTC.

The rearrangement links TRBV18 to TRBJ2-5; 8 bases are shared with TRBD2. CDR3 size: 14 residues. V lost 2 bases and J lost 2; bases outside the gene matches: 1. Germline loops: CDR1 KGHSH, CDR2 LQKENI. The CDR3 coding sequence is TGTGCCAGCTCACCAGCGGGGGGACAAGAGACCCAGTACTTC. Protein: CASSPAGGQETQYF. Full variable domain (outside the CDR3, taken from reference TRBV18 and TRBJ2-5): NAGVMQNPRHLVRRRGQEARLRCSPMKGHSHVYWYRQLPEEGLKFMVYLQKENIIDESGMPKERFSAEFPKEGPSILRIQQVVRGDSAAYFCASSPAGGQETQYFGPGTRLLVL.

The V gene is TRBV2, the J gene TRBJ2-7, with D unresolved. The length of the CDR3 is 12 residues. Looked up from germline, CDR1 is SNHLY and CDR2 is FYNNEI. V lost 6 bases and J lost 0, with 6 bases in between. The CDR3 DNA reads TGTGCCAGCAGACAGAGCTCCTACGAGCAGTACTTC. This codes for CASRQSSYEQYF.

The V gene is TRBV2, the J gene TRBJ1-1, with D unresolved. The V end lost 5 bases, the J end lost 6 bases, and 16 bases lay between the germline ends. The CDR3 runs to 14 residues. Per the germline V gene, CDR1 is SNHLY and CDR2 is FYNNEI. The CDR3 sequence is CASSPREGIPEAFF. The CDR3 DNA follows: TGTGCCAGCAGTCCCCGGGAAGGGATCCCTGAAGCTTTCTTT. Full variable domain (missing parts from reference TRBV2 and TRBJ1-1): EPEVTQTPSHQVTQMGQEVILRCVPISNHLYFYWYRQILGQKVEFLVSFYNNEISEKSEIFDDQFSVERPDGSNFTLKIRSTKLEDSAMYFCASSPREGIPEAFFGQGTRLTVV.

With regard to this clone: This specimen includes other DNA sequences encoding the same CDR3. Written as DNA, the CDR3 is TGCGCCAGCAGCTTAGCGGCAGATACGCAGTATTTT. Its protein product is CASSLAADTQYF. J is TRBJ2-3 and V is TRBV5-1, with D possibly being TRBD2 (5 bases). The CDR3 runs 12 residues. Deletions cut 2 bases from V and 4 bases from J, with 5 bases between. Germline V gene data show CDR1 as SGHRS and CDR2 as YFSETQ.

The chain employs TRBV28 and TRBJ2-7; TRBD1 matches 12 bases. Germline loops: CDR1 MDHEN, CDR2 SYDVKM. CDR3 length equals 18 residues. V lost 1 base and J lost 5; bases outside the gene matches: 12. The DNA of the CDR3 is TGTGCCAGCAGTTTATTTATGGGAATCAGGGACAGGGGGCACGAGCAGTACTTC. Its translation: CASSLFMGIRDRGHEQYF.

The V and J genes are TRBV7-6 and TRBJ2-2; 7 bases agree with TRBD1. Germline V lookup: CDR1 SGHVS, CDR2 FNYEAQ. V lost 5 bases, J lost 4 bases, and 4 bases stayed unmatched. The CDR3 is 14 residues long. The CDR3 loop reads CASSRYRGTGELFF. The CDR3 DNA reads TGTGCCAGCAGCCGATACAGGGGCACCGGGGAGCTGTTTTTT.

In this sample, this clone turned up a few times. This chain connects TRBV6-1 to TRBJ1-3; D gene ambiguous. The CDR3 loop spans 13 amino acids. V lost 2 bases, J lost 7 bases, and 9 bases lay in between. Germline V gene lookup returns CDR1 MNHNS and CDR2 SASEGT. Here the CDR3 reads CASSETQRNTIYF. The CDR3 DNA reads TGTGCCAGCAGTGAAACCCAGAGGAACACCATATATTTT.

The CDR3 DNA sequence: TGTGCCACCAGCGGGCTTAAGGTTAGCACAGATACGCAGTATTTT. Its translation: CATSGLKVSTDTQYF. The chain recombines TRBV15 with TRBJ2-3, with no clear D. Germline lookup yields CDR1 LNHNV and CDR2 YYDKDF (reference sequence). Between the trimmed V and J ends, which lost 5 bases and 0 bases, there was a span of 12 bases. This CDR3 has 15 amino acids. Based on the CDR3 plus reference TRBV15 and TRBJ2-3, the full variable domain is DAMVIQNPRYQVTQFGKPVTLSCSQTLNHNVMYWYQQKSSQAPKLLFHYYDKDFNNEADTPDNFQSRRPNTSFCFLDIRSPGLGDTAMYLCATSGLKVSTDTQYFGPGTRLTVL.

V and J are TRBV3-1 (or the pseudogene TRBV3-2) and TRBJ2-7, with 11 bases aligning to TRBD1. J gave up 0 bases and V 4 bases, and 5 bases lay outside the gene matches. CDR1 is LGHDT and CDR2 is YNNKEL in the germline V gene (reference sequence). The CDR3 runs 16 residues. CDR3 in amino acids: CASSPTGQGASYEQYF. DNA of the CDR3: TGTGCCAGCAGCCCGACCGGACAGGGGGCCTCCTACGAGCAGTACTTC.

The chain employs TRBV27 and TRBJ2-1, with D perhaps TRBD1 (5 bases). Germline V gives CDR1 MNHEY, CDR2 SMNVEV (reference sequence). V lost 5 bases to trimming and J lost 1 base, with 9 bases between them. The CDR3 runs to 14 residues. This CDR3 reads CASSQGGSYNEQFF. The CDR3 coding sequence is TGTGCCAGCAGTCAGGGTGGTTCCTACAATGAGCAGTTCTTC.

The chain uses TRBV2 and TRBJ2-1, with D perhaps matching TRBD2 (7 bases). CDR3 length: 13 residues. CDR1 is SNHLY, CDR2 FYNNEI, per germline. V was shortened by 0 bases and J by 16 bases, with 16 bases between the two germline ends. The CDR3 here is CASSEAPGGGGFF. In DNA form, the CDR3 reads TGTGCCAGCAGTGAAGCTCCTGGAGGGGGGGGCTTCTTC.

The rearrangement joins TRBV10-3 to TRBJ2-7; either TRBD1 or TRBD2 may fit D (5 bases each). The CDR3 sequence is 12 residues long. Germline loops: CDR1 ENHRY, CDR2 SYGVKD. V lost 8 bases to trimming and J lost 1 base, with 9 bases between them. The CDR3, as DNA: TGTGCCATCGGGACGGGATCCTACGAGCAGTACTTC. Protein sequence: CAIGTGSYEQYF.

V usage is TRBV5-1 and J usage is TRBJ1-1, with TRBD1 as a possible D gene (5 bases). This CDR3 has 15 residues. The germline V and J ends were trimmed by 0 bases and 3 bases, with 12 bases remaining between them. The germline gives CDR1 SGHRS, CDR2 YFSETQ. In DNA form, the CDR3 reads TGCGCCAGCAGCTTGGAGGGGAGGGCGGACACTGAAGCTTTCTTT. Amino acid sequence: CASSLEGRADTEAFF.